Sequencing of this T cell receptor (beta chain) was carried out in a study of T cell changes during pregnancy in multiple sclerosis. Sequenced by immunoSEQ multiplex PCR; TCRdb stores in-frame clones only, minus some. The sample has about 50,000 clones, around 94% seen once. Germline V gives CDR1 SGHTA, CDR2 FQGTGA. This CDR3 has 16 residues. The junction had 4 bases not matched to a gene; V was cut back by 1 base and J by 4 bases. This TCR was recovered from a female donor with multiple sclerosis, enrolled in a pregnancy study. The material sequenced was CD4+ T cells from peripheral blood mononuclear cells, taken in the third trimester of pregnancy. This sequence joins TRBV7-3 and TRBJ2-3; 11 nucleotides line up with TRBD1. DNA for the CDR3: TGTGCCAGCAGCTTAAACCCGGGACAGGGGGCAGATACGCAGTATTTT. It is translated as CASSLNPGQGADTQYF.